What follows is one T cell receptor (beta chain) and its context. The sample belongs to a study of blood T cell repertoires in COVID-19. The CDR3 is 14 amino acids. Germline CDR1 and CDR2: SGDLS and YYNGEE. V lost 2 bases to trimming and J lost 5 bases; unmatched junction nucleotides: 3. Enrollment of patients from Seattle took place during active infection, with longitudinal follow-up. Assay used: immunoSEQ multiplex PCR; TCRdb lists only in-frame clones, some missing. The profile shows about 300,000 clones, 89% of them singletons. This chain joins TRBV9 and TRBJ2-1; TRBD2 matches 8 bases. Sequences were obtained from peripheral blood. This sequence originates from a woman aged 25 to 39 with COVID-19, enrolled during active disease. CDR3 coding DNA: TGTGCCAGCAGCGTGGGACTAGACGACAATGAGCAGTTCTTC. Amino acid sequence: CASSVGLDDNEQFF.